This entry concerns a single T cell receptor beta chain. CDR3 length: 13 residues. The V end was cut by 3 bases, the J end by 0 bases, with 5 bases between. The germline gives CDR1 SGDLS, CDR2 YYNGEE. Generated by immunoSEQ multiplex PCR, the TCRdb table keeps only in-frame clones and is missing some. The table has around 300,000 clones, roughly 90% seen once. A Seattle source enrolled patients during active infection and followed them longitudinally. This specimen belongs to a study of blood T cell repertoires in COVID-19. Study-level background: Sources were T cells, B-cell-depleted T cells, or PBMCs; the material itself was cDNA or gDNA.

Sequencing used peripheral blood. The clonotype comes from a woman in her twenties or thirties with COVID-19, enrolled during active disease. The chain carries TRBV9 and TRBJ2-3; no firm D call. DNA of the CDR3: TGTGCCAGCAGCGCCCTGAGCACAGATACGCAGTATTTT. Residues: CASSALSTDTQYF.